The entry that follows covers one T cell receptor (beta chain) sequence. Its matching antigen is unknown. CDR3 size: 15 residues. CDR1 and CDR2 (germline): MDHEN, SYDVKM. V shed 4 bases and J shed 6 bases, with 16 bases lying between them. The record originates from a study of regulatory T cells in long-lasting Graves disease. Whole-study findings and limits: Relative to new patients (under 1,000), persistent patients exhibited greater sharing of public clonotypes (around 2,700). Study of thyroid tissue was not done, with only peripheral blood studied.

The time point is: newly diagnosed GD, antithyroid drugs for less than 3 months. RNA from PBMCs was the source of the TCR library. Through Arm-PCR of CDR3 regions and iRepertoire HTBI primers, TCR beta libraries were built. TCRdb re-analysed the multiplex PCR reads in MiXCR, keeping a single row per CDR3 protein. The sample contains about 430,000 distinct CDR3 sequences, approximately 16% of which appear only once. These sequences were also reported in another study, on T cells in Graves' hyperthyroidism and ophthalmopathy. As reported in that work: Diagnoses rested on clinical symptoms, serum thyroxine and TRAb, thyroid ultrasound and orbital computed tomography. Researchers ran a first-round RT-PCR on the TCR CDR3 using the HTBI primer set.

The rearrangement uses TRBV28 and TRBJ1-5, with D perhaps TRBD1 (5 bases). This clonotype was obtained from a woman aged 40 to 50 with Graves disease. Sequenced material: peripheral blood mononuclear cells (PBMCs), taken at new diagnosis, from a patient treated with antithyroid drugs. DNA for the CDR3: TGTGCCAGCAGTTCCCCGACAAGGGGCATTCAGCCCCAGCATTTT. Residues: CASSSPTRGIQPQHF. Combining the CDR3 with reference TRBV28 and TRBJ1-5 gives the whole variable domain DVKVTQSSRYLVKRTGEKVFLECVQDMDHENMFWYRQDPGLGLRLIYFSYDVKMKEKGDIPEGYSVSREKKERFSLILESASTNQTSMYLCASSSPTRGIQPQHFGDGTRLSIL.